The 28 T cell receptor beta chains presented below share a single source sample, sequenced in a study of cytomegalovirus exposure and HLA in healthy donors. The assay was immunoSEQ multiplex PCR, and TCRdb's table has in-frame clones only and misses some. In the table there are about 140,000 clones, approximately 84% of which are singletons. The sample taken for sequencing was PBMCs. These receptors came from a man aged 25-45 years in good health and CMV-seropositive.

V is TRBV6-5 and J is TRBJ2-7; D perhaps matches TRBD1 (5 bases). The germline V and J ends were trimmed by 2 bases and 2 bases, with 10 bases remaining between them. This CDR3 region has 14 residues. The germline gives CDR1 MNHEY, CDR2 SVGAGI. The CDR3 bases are TGTGCCAGCAGTTACAATAGACAGACCTACGAGCAGTACTTC. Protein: CASSYNRQTYEQYF.

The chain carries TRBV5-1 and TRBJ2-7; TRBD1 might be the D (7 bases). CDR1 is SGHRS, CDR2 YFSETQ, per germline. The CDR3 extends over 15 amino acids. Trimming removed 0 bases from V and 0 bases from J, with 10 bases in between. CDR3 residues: CASSLGGDSSYEQYF. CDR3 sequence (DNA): TGCGCCAGCAGCTTGGGGGGGGACAGCTCCTACGAGCAGTACTTC.

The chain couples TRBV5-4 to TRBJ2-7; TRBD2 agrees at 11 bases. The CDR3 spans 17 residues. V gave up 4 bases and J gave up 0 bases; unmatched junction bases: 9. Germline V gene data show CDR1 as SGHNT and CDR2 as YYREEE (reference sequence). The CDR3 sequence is CASSLTSGARSSYEQYF. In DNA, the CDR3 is TGTGCCAGCAGCCTGACTAGCGGGGCAAGGAGCTCCTACGAGCAGTACTTC.

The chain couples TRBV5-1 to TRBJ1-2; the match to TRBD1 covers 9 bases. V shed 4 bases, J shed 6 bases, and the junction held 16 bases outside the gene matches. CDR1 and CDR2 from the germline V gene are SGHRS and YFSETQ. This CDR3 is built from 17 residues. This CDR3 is CASSLDGQQGARNGYTF. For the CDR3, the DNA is TGCGCCAGCAGCCTCGACGGGCAACAGGGGGCGCGGAATGGCTACACCTTC.

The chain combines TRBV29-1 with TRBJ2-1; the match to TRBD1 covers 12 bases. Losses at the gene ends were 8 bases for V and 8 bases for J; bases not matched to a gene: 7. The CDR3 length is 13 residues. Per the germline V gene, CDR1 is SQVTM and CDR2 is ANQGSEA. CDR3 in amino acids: CSPRDRGRYEQFF. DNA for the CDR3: TGCAGCCCACGGGACAGGGGGCGATATGAGCAGTTCTTC.

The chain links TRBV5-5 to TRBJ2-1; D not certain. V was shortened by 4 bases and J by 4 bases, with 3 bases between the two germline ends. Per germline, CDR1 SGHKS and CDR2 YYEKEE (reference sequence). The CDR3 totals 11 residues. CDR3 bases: TGTGCCAGCAGCCGTTACAATGAGCAGTTCTTC. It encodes CASSRYNEQFF.

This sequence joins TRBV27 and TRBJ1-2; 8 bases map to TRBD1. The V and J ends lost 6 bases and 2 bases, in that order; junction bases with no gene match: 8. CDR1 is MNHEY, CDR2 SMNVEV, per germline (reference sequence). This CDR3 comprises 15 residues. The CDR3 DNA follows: TGTGCCAGCAGGCACCCTGGACAGGGCAACTATGGCTACACCTTC. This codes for CASRHPGQGNYGYTF.

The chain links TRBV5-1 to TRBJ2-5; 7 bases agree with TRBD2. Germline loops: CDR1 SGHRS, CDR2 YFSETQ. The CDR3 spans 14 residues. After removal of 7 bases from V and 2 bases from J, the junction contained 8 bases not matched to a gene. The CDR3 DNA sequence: TGCGCCAGCCGGTGGGGGGGACCTCAAGAGACCCAGTACTTC. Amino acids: CASRWGGPQETQYF.

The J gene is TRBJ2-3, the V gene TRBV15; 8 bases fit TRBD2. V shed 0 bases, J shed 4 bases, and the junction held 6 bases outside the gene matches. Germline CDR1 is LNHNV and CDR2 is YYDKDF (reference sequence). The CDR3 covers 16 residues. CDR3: CATSRDKGLVPDTQYF. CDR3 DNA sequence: TGTGCCACCAGCAGAGATAAGGGACTAGTACCAGATACGCAGTATTTT.

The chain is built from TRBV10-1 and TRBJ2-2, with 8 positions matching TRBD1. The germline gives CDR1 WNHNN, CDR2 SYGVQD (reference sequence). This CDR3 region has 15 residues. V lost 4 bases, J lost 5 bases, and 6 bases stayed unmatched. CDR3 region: CASSAGGRGTGELFF. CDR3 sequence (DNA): TGCGCCAGCAGTGCAGGGGGCCGGGGGACCGGGGAGCTGTTTTTT.

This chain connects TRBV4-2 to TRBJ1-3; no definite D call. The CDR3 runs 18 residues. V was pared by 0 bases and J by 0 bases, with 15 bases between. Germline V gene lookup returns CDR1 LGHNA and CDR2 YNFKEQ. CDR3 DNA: TGTGCCAGCAGCCAAGATATTTCAGGCTTCAGCTCTGGAAACACCATATATTTT. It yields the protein CASSQDISGFSSGNTIYF.

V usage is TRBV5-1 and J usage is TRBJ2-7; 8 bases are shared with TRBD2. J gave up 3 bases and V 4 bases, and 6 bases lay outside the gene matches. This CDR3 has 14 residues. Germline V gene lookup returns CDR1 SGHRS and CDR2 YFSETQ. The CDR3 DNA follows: TGCGCCAGCAGCCCCTTTGCGGGGGGCTACGAGCAGTACTTC. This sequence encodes CASSPFAGGYEQYF.

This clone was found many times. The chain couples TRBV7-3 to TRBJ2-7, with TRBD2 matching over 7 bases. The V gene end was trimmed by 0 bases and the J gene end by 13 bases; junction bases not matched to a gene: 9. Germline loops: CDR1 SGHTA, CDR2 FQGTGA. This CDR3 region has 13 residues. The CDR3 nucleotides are TGTGCCAGCAGCTTAACTCTTGGCGGGGGTCAATACTTC. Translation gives CASSLTLGGGQYF.

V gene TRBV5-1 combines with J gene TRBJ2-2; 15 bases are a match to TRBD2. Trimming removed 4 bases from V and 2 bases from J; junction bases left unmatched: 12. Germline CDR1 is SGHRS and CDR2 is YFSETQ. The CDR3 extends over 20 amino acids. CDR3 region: CASSGILGLAGGQNTGELFF. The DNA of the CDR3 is TGCGCCAGCAGCGGAATCCTGGGACTAGCGGGGGGTCAAAACACCGGGGAGCTGTTTTTT.

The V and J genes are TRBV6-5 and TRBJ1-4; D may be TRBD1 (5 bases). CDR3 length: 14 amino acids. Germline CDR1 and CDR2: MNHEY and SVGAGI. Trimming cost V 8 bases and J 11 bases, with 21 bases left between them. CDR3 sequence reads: CASFSGGAGGKLFF. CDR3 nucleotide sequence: TGTGCCAGCTTTTCTGGAGGGGCTGGGGGGAAACTGTTTTTT.

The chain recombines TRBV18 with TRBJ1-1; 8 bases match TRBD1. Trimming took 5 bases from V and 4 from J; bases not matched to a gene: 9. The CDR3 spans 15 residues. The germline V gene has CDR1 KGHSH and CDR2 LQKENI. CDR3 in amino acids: CASSAMTQGVTEAFF. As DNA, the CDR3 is TGTGCCAGCTCAGCTATGACACAGGGGGTCACTGAAGCTTTCTTT.

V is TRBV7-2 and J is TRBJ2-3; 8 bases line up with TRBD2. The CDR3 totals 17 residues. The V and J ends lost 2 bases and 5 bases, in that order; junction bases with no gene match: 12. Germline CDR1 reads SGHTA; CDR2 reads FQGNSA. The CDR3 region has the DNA TGTGCCAGCAGCTTAAACCGGCTCGGGGGGGGAGGAGATACGCAGTATTTT. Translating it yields CASSLNRLGGGGDTQYF.

In DNA form, the CDR3 reads TGTGCCAGCAGACGGACTACCGACACCGGGGAGCTGTTTTTT. Amino acids: CASRRTTDTGELFF. This sequence joins TRBV7-2 and TRBJ2-2; possible D gene TRBD2, 6 bases. The CDR3 loop spans 14 amino acids. Germline V CDR1 and CDR2: SGHTA, FQGNSA. V was trimmed by 6 bases and J by 3 bases, leaving 11 bases between them.

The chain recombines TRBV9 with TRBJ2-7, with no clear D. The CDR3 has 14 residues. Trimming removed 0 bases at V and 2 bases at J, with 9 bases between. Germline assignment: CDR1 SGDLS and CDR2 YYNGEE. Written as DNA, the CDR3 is TGTGCCAGCAGCGTAGACCAGGCTACCTACGAGCAGTACTTC. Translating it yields CASSVDQATYEQYF.

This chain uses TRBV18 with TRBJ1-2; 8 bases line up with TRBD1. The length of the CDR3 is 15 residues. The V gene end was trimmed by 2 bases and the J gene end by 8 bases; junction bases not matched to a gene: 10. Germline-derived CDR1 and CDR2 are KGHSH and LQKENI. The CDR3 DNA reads TGTGCCAGCTCACCAGACCTCAGGGGGCTCGACGGCTACACCTTC. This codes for CASSPDLRGLDGYTF.

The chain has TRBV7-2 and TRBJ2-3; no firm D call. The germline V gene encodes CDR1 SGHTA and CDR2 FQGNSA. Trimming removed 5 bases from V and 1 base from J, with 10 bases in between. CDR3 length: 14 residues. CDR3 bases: TGTGCCAGCAGCCGACCAGGTGGCACAGATACGCAGTATTTT. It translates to CASSRPGGTDTQYF.

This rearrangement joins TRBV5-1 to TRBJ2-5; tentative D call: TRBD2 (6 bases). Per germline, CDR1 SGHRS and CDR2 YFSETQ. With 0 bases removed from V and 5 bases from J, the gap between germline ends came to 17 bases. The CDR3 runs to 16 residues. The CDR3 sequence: CASSLVGGGALETQYF. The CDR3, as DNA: TGCGCCAGCAGCTTGGTTGGGGGAGGCGCCCTGGAGACCCAGTACTTC.

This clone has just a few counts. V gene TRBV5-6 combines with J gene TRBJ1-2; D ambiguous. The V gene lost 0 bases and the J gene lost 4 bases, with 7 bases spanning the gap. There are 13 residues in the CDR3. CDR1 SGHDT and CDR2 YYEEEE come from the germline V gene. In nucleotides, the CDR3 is TGTGCCAGCAGCTTGGACAACCGCTATGGCTACACCTTC. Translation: CASSLDNRYGYTF.

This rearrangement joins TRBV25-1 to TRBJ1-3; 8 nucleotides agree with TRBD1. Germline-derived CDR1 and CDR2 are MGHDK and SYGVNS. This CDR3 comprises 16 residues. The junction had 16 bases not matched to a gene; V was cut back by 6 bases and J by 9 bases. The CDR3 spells CASRPPGTGLSGTIYF. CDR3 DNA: TGTGCCAGCAGACCCCCCGGGACAGGTCTTTCAGGCACCATATATTTT.

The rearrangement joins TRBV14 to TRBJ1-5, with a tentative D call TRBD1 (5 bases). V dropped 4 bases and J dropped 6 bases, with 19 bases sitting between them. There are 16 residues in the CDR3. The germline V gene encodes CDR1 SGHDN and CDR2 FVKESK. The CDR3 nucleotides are TGTGCCAGCAGCCCGGGGGGTACTCATTCGGGTCAGCCCCAGCATTTT. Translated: CASSPGGTHSGQPQHF.

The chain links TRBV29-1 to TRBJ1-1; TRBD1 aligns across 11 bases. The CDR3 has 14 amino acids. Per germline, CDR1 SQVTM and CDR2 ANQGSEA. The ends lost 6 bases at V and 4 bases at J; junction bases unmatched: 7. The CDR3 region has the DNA TGCAGCGTCTCCGGGACAGGGGGATCCACTGAAGCTTTCTTT. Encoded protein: CSVSGTGGSTEAFF.

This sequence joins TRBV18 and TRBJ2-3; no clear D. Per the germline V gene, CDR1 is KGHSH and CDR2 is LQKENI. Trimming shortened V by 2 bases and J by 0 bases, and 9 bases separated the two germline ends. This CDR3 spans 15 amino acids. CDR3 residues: CASSPKRLSTDTQYF. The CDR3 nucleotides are TGTGCCAGCTCACCAAAGAGACTCAGCACAGATACGCAGTATTTT.

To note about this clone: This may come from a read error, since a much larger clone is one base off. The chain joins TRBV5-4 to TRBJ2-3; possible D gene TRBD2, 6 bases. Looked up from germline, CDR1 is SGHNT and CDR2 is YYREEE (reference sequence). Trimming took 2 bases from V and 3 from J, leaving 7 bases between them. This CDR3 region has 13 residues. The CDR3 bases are TGTGCCAGCAGCTTACGGGGGACAGATACGCAGTATTTT. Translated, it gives CASSLRGTDTQYF.